This T cell receptor beta chain was recorded in a study of Ad26.COV2.S vaccination and SARS-CoV-2 variants. Libraries were prepared by immunoSEQ multiplex PCR; TCRdb keeps only in-frame clonotypes and omits some of them. The data hold 97,000 or so clones, with around three quarters observed a single time. V was pared by 4 bases and J by 6 bases, with 19 bases between. Per germline, CDR1 MDHEN and CDR2 SYDVKM. There are 16 residues in the CDR3. Whole-study results and caveats: Comparable non-spike TCR breadth was observed in vaccine and placebo recipients.

In the case of this clone: The antigen is undetermined.

The material sequenced was peripheral blood, taken after recovery from COVID-19. V is TRBV28 and J is TRBJ2-1; perhaps TRBD1 as D (7 bases). The clonotype comes from a human donor who had recovered from COVID-19. CDR3 loop: CASSSPRRDRLNEQFF. The CDR3 nucleotides read TGTGCCAGCAGTTCCCCCCGGAGGGACAGACTCAATGAGCAGTTCTTC.